This TCR beta chain was profiled in a study of CD8+ T cells in alopecia areata. cDNA reverse transcribed from extracted RNA served as the sequencing template. The table came from immunoSEQ multiplex PCR; TCRdb's copy has only in-frame clones and leaves some out. The sample holds roughly 180,000 clones, approximately 60% seen once. As for treatment: oral pan-JAK inhibitor, 5-10 mg twice daily. CDR1 is SGHTA and CDR2 is FQGNSA in the germline V gene. The CDR3 extends over 13 amino acids. With 3 bases removed from V and 10 bases from J, the gap between germline ends came to 13 bases. This material consisted of CD4+ T cells sorted from blood, taken at week 4, from a patient treated with tofacitinib. This chain uses TRBV7-2 with TRBJ2-1; D uncertain. The sequence derives from a human donor with alopecia areata. The CDR3: CASSFDTAREQFF. DNA of the CDR3: TGTGCCAGCAGCTTCGACACAGCCCGGGAGCAGTTCTTC.